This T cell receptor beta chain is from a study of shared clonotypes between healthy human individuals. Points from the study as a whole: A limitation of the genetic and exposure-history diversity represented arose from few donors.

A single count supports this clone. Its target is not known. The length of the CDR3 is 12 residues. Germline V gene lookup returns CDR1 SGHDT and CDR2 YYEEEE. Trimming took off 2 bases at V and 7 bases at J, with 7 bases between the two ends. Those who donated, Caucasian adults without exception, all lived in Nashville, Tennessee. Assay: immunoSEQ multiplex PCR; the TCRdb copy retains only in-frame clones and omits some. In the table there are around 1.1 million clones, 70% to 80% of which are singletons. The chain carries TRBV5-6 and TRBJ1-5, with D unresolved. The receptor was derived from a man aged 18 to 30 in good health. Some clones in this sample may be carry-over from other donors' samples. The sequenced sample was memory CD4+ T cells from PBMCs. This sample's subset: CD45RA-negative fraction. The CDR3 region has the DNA TGTGCCAGCAGCTTCCTGGACCAGCCCCAGCATTTT. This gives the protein CASSFLDQPQHF.